Reported below is one T cell receptor (beta chain). It lacks a known antigen. Base qualities are not provided; no much larger clone lies one nucleotide away. The data were taken from a study of cytomegalovirus exposure and HLA in healthy donors (dated by TCRdb to 2015 to 2018). Background for the entire study: According to an earlier analysis of around 600 of the donors, roughly 180 million T cells yielded 90 million to 130 million unique TCR beta sequences and 276 Gb of sequence data. An early release covering over 500 HLA-typed donors comprised about 310 gigabases of sequencing data and 65 million to 100 million unique TCR sequences. Among the roughly 410 genotyped donors, more than 70% belonged to the genetic ancestry cluster associated with self-reported Caucasian donors. The study aimed to test whether signatures of past pathogen exposure could be identified by cataloging public T cell receptors. The study used immunosequencing to profile the T cell repertoires of several hundred subjects and linked those repertoires to cytomegalovirus serostatus. In addition to the first cohort of 666 subjects, a separate validation cohort of 120 different subjects was used. The study combined high-throughput TCR immunosequencing, statistical association of individual TCRs with disease status, and machine learning to predict cytomegalovirus infection status. A later analysis re-analyzed previously published TCR beta repertoires from roughly 600 donors and added high-resolution HLA genotyping to study TCR occurrence patterns. In the later analysis, no new phenotypic data were used to find candidate immune exposures; instead, reliance was placed on TCR beta sequences and their occurrence across donors. To decide whether each TCR beta V gene segment behaved as functional or pseudogenic, an earlier analysis of some 570 of the donors relied on high-throughput TCR beta sequencing. Alongside the repertoire data, information on donor age, sex, ethnicity and CMV serostatus was compiled. In a later genetic analysis, genome-wide SNP genotypes for about 65% of the roughly 700 donors were used, and that subset was treated as a discovery cohort. All discovery cohort repertoires had been generated using a single sequencing platform. HLA typing included class I and class II loci at four-digit resolution. Typing coverage differed by locus: A, B, C, DRB1 and DQB1 were typed in about 620-630 donors, DQA1 in 500 to 550, DPA1 in 600 to 610, and DPB1 in just under 480. Four to six DR-DQ haplotypes were handled as single units for association and clustering, since linkage in the cohort was strong. On average, approximately 250,000 unique TCR beta nucleotide sequences were sequenced per donor among a few hundred genotyped donors of the cohort, with about 19% of those sequences being non-productive. Broader findings and caveats from the paper: In vitro tests confirmed that a few of the cytomegalovirus-associated TCR beta chains recognize cytomegalovirus antigens. The presence/absence analyses assumed that sequencing depth was roughly uniform across donors, and that assumption may not be true. Compared with the roughly 700-donor mean, donors in an Asian-associated ancestry cluster had fewer N-insertions in productive TCRs, according to a later genetic analysis. The authors suggested that the approach could potentially be generalized to other disease states and immunological phenotypes. The earlier analysis of 450 to 700 of the donors excluded 15 to 20 rarely observed V segments, including chromosome 9 orphons, because counts were too low. Because the 87-base-pair reads could not distinguish some IMGT-functional V segments, including TRBV6-2 and TRBV6-3, those segments were excluded. In a later analysis, several top co-occurrence clusters were reported to appear linked to parvovirus B19, influenza, CMV and Epstein-Barr virus. Across donors, most TCR sequences were observed very rarely, whereas some public TCRs were present in many individuals. The sequencing pipeline was judged likely to have produced a cluster of highly shared sequence variants as a technical artifact. This cohort had only TCR beta chains sequenced, and the lack of alpha or paired-chain data limited which features could be detected. CMV serostatus was the only immune exposure information available for the cohort. When HLA alleles, especially DR and DQ, strongly co-occurred, attributing TCR associations to individual alleles was difficult. At a false discovery rate of 0.05, a later analysis linked around 17,000 TCR beta sequences to specific HLA alleles. A later analysis found that HLA-associated TCR beta chains were more clonally expanded and had lower generation probabilities than equally common non-associated chains. A further reported finding was that TCR beta sequences accurately predicted the HLA-A and HLA-B alleles for most subjects in the first cohort. V-gene and J-gene trimming of TCR beta chains was associated with a missense DCLRE1C variant in a later genetic analysis, and the association was replicated in an independent cohort. Cytomegalovirus status was reported to be diagnosed by the classifier with high specificity and sensitivity in both the original and validation cohorts. Linkage disequilibrium might explain the correlated functional status among segregating V segments, but an unknown experimental factor could not be ruled out. A later analysis found that TCR association rates varied across HLA loci, with DRB1 alleles showing the most associated TCRs and HLA-C alleles the fewest. HLA typing was unavailable for some donors at each locus, so association tests used only the typed subset. Most CMV-associated TCR beta chains appeared to be HLA-restricted in a later analysis, and the HLA associations seemed to be driven largely by CMV exposure. In an earlier analysis of roughly 560 of the donors, most TCR beta V segments were observed in productive rearrangements about 87% or about 30% of the time, broadly matching IMGT annotations. The study gave a list of about 170 TCR beta chains associated with cytomegalovirus.

The library was made by the immunoSEQ multiplex PCR assay. For the multiplex PCR, a mixture combining 60 forward primers for TCR Vbeta segments and 13 reverse primers for TCR Jbeta segments was used. A multiplex PCR assay on genomic DNA amplified the CDR3 region of rearranged TCR beta genes. Amplified TCR beta libraries were sequenced as 87-base-pair reads on the Illumina HiSeq System. The authors processed their data as follows. Across the roughly 670 repertoires, a later analysis counted approximately 75 million unique TCR beta chains, around 11 million of which were shared by at least two donors. To remove PCR and sequencing errors, raw reads were error-corrected and collapsed into unique sequences using a nearest-neighbor algorithm that merged closely related sequences. CDR3 sequences were aligned to IMGT reference sequences to assign V, D and J gene segments. For a sequence to be retained, a match of at least six nucleotides to both a V gene segment and a J gene segment was required. A rearrangement was called productive if the CDR3 had no stop codons and remained in frame with V and J, and every other rearrangement was called non-productive. CDR3 was defined by IMGT convention, running from the second conserved V-encoded cysteine to the conserved J-encoded phenylalanine. Sequences without an unambiguous match to a single V gene segment were excluded from the earlier analysis of 450 to 750 of the donors. An earlier analysis of 550 to 650 of the donors classified V segments as functional when productive rearrangements were above 56.7% and as segregating when the standard deviation between donors was above 5%. A statistical classification framework was built for diagnosing cytomegalovirus status from the catalog of TCR beta chain sequences. In a later analysis, TCR nucleotide sequences were compared against IMGT/GENE-DB human TR gene sequences so that V and J genes could be assigned. In a later analysis, CDR3 sequences and most-parsimonious VDJ recombination scenarios were assigned using the TCRdist pipeline. A later analysis defined each TCR beta chain by its CDR3 amino acid sequence plus V-gene family, and excluded reads lacking a unique V-gene family. As a way to deal with suspected cross-contamination and a sequencing artifact, a later analysis dropped nearly 600 nucleotide sequences that were highly shared and had low generation probability. In a later analysis, a clonal expansion index for each public chain was calculated from normalized within-repertoire ranks of inferred template counts. In a later analysis, generation probabilities were computed using a VDJ recombination model fitted to out-of-frame rearrangements, and the results were checked against IGoR. In a later analysis, hypergeometric tests were used to score TCR-TCR, TCR-HLA and TCR-CMV co-occurrence, with a repertoire-size bias correction applied to TCR pairs. To estimate false discovery rates, a later analysis permuted the HLA or CMV assignments 20 times. In a later analysis, co-occurring TCRs were grouped using DBSCAN, and TCRdist sequence similarity was added for clustering within HLA-allele-positive subsets. For co-occurrence clustering, repertoires with fewer than 30,000 or more than 120,000 public chains were excluded, along with roughly 5 repertoires with anomalous nucleotide sharing. What TCRdb holds here is the immuneACCESS table cut down to in-frame rearrangements. Part of the clones is not present; checked against another copy, under half of the missing clones reflect an unresolved V gene, and the others are unexplained. V and J calls and clone size are those listed in that table; D and trimming were worked out from the DNA. The sample yields approximately 140,000 clones; 65% to 80% were counted once. The top ten clones comprise 8.8% of the sample.

The cohort was made up of 666 healthy bone marrow donors. At the time of sampling, all cohort members were nominally healthy, though unrecorded immune exposures were likely present. The donor tested CMV seropositive and was one of the 289 seropositive cohort members. Each donor provided a peripheral blood sample, and peripheral blood mononuclear cells were used for TCR beta sequencing. The Qiagen DNeasy Blood Extraction Kit was used to extract genomic DNA from the blood cell samples. The CDR3 sequence holds 16 residues, the cysteine and phenylalanine included. CDR3 DNA only is kept here, 48 bases in frame from base 1. The CDR1 and CDR2 encoded by the germline V gene are SGHTA and FQGNSA. V and J are trimmed by 2 bases and 0 bases, and the gene matches miss 3 bases of the junction.

The sample taken for sequencing was PBMCs. The clonotype originates from a woman aged 50 to 60 in good health and CMV-seropositive. The sequence links TRBV7-2 to TRBJ2-7; 11 of the junction bases match TRBD2. For the CDR3, the sequence is CASSLRLAGPSYEQYF. The base sequence is TGTGCCAGCAGCTTAAGACTAGCGGGACCCTCCTACGAGCAGTACTTC.